This T cell receptor (beta chain) was found in a study of graft-versus-host responses after intestinal transplantation. On the study more broadly: Each of the recipients got a multivisceral, liver-intestinal, or isolated intestinal transplant. Every one of the recipients received anti-thymocyte globulin induction and afterwards took tacrolimus and steroids for roughly three years. Whole-study findings and limits: Some GvH clones appeared in ileal mucosa or blood before recipient bone marrow.

The repertoire was sequenced with immunoSEQ multiplex PCR; TCRdb's copy has only in-frame clones and lacks some. The sample includes around 100,000 clones, roughly 84% of them seen just once. Comments on this clone: Its antigen is currently unknown.

Germline assignment: CDR1 ENHRY and CDR2 SYGVKD. V was pared by 2 bases and J by 0 bases, with 9 bases of the junction left unmatched. The CDR3 loop spans 18 amino acids. The origin of this receptor is a human donor who was the organ donor for an intestinal transplant. This specimen was unstimulated CD4+ T cells sorted from spleen or lymph node cells, taken before transplant. V gene TRBV10-3 combines with J gene TRBJ2-1; TRBD2 agrees at 8 bases. The CDR3 nucleotides are TGTGCCATCAGTGAGCGTCTAGGCGGGGGGTACTCCTACAATGAGCAGTTCTTC. The encoded protein is CAISERLGGGYSYNEQFF.